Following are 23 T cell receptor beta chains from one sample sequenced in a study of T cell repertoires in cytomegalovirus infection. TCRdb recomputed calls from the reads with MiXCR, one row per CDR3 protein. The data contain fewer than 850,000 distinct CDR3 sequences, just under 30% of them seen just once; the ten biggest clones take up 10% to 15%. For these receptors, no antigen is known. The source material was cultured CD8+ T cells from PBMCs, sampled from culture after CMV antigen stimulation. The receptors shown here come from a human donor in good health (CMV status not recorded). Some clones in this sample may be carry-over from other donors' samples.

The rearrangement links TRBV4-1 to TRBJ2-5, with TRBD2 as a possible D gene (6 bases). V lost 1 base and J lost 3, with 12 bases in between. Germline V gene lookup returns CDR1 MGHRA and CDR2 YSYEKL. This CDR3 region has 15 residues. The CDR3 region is CASSQVGTGKETQYF. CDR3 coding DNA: TGCGCCAGCAGCCAAGTGGGGACTGGGAAAGAGACCCAGTACTTC.

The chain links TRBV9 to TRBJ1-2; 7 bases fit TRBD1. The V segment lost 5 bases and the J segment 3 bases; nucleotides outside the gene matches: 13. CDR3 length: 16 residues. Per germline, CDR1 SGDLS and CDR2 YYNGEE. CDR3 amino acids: CASSLPVGGQYYGYTF. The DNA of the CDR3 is TGTGCCAGCAGTCTACCGGTGGGGGGACAGTACTATGGCTACACCTTC.

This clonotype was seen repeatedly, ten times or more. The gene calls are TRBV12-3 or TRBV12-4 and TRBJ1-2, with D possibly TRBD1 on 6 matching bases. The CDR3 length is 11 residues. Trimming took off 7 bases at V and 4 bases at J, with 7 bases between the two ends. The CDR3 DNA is TGTGCCAGCACGGACAGCTATGGCTACACCTTC. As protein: CASTDSYGYTF.

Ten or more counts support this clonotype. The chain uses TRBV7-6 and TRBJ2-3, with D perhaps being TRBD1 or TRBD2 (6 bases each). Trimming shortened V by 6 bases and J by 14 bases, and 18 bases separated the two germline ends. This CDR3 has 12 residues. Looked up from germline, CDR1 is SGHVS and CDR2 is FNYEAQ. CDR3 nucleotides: TGTGCCAGCAGTCCAGTAGGGGGGCCAGGGTATTTT. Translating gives CASSPVGGPGYF.

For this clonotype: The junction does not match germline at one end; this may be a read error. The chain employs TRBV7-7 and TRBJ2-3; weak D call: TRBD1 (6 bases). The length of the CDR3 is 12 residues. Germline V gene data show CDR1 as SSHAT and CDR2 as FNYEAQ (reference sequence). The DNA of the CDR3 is TGTGCTAGCAGCGACCAGGGGGATACGCAGTATTTT. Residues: CASSDQGDTQYF.

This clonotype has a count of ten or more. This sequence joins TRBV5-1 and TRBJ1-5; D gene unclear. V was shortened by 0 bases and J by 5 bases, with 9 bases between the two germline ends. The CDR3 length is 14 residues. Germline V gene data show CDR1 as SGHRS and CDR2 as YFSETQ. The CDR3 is CASSLEGRYQPQHF. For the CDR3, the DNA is TGCGCCAGCAGCTTGGAAGGTCGATATCAGCCCCAGCATTTT.

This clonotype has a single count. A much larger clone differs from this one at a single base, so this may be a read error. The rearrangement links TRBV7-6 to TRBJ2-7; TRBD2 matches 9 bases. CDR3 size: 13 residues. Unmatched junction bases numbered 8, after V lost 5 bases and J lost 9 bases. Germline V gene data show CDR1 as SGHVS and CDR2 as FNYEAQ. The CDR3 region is CASSPSGGHVQYF. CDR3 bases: TGTGCCAGCAGCCCGAGCGGGGGGCACGTGCAGTACTTC.

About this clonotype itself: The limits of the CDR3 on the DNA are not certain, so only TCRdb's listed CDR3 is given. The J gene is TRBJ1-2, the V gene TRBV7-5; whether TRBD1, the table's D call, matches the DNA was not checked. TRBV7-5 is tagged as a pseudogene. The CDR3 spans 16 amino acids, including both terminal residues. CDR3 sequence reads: CISVPEAWQGAYGYTF.

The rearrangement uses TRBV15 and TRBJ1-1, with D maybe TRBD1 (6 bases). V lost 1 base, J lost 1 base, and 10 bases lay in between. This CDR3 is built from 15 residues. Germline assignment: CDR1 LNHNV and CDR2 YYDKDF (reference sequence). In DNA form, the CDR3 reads TGTGCCACCAGCAGAGGACAGGACACGAACACTGAAGCTTTCTTT. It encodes CATSRGQDTNTEAFF.

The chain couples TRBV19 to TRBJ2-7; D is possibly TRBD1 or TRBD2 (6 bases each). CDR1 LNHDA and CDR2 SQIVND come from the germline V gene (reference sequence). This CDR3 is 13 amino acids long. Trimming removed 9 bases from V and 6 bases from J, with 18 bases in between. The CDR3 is CASNRAGSVEQYF. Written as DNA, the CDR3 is TGTGCCAGCAACAGGGCGGGGAGTGTCGAGCAGTACTTC.

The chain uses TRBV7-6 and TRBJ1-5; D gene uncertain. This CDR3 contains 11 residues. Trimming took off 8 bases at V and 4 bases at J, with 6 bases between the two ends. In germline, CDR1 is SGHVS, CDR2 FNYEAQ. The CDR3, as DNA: TGTGCCAGCGCCGGGAATCAGCCCCAGCATTTT. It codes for CASAGNQPQHF.

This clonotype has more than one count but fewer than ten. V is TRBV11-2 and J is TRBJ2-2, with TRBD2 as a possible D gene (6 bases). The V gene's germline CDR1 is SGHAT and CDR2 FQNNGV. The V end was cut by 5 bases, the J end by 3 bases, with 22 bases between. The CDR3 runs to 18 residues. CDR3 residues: CASSPWRGRDSYTGELFF. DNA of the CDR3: TGTGCCAGCAGCCCTTGGCGGGGTAGGGACTCTTACACCGGGGAGCTGTTTTTT.

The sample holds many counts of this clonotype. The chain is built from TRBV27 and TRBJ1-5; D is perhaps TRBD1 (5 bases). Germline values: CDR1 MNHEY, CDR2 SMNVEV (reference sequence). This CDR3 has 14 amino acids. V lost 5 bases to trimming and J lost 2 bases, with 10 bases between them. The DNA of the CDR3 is TGTGCCAGCAGTCCGCAGGGTCGCAATCAGCCCCAGCATTTT. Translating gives CASSPQGRNQPQHF.

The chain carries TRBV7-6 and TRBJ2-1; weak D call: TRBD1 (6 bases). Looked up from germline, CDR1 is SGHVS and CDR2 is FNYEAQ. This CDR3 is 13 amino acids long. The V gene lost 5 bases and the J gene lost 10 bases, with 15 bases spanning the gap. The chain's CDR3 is CASSRDTTGEQFF. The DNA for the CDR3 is TGTGCCAGCAGCAGGGACACTACTGGGGAGCAGTTCTTC.

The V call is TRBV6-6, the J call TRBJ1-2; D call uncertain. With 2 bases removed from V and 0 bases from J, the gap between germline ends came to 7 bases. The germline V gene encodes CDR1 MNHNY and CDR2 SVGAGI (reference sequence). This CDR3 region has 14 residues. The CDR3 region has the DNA TGTGCCAGCAGTTACGGTTTCTCTAACTATGGCTACACCTTC. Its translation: CASSYGFSNYGYTF.

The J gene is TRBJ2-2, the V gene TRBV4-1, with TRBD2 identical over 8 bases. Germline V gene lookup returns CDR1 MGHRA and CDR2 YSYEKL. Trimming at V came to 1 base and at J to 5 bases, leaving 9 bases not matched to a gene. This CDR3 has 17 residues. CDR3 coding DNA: TGCGCCAGCAGCCAAGGGCCTCCGGGGGGGAATACCGGGGAGCTGTTTTTT. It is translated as CASSQGPPGGNTGELFF.

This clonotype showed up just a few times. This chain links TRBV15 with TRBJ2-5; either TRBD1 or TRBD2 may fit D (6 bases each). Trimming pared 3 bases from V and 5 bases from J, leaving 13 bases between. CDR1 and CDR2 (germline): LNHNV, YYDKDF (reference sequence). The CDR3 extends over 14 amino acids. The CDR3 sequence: CATSSPGGRETQYF. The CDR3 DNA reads TGTGCCACCAGCAGCCCTGGGGGGCGGGAGACCCAGTACTTC.

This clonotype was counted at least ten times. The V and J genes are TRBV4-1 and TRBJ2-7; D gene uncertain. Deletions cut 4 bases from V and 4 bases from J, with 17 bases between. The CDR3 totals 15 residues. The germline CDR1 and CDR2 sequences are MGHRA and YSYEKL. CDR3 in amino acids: CASSPTTNSEYEQYF. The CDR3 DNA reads TGCGCCAGCAGCCCCACTACCAATAGTGAGTACGAGCAGTACTTC.

CDR3 nucleotide sequence: TGTGCCAGCAGCCGAGGGACAGGGGGCAATCAGCCCCAGCATTTT. Amino acids: CASSRGTGGNQPQHF. The chain couples TRBV27 to TRBJ1-5; 10 bases map to TRBD1. This CDR3 is built from 15 residues. V was clipped by 6 bases and J by 2 bases; unmatched bases: 4. The germline V gene encodes CDR1 MNHEY and CDR2 SMNVEV (reference sequence).

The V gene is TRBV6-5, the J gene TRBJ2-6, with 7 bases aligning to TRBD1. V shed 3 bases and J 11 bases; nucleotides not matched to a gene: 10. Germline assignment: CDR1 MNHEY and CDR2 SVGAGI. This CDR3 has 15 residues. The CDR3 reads CASSYGDSSLDVLTF. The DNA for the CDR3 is TGTGCCAGCAGTTATGGGGACAGCTCGCTGGACGTCCTGACTTTC.

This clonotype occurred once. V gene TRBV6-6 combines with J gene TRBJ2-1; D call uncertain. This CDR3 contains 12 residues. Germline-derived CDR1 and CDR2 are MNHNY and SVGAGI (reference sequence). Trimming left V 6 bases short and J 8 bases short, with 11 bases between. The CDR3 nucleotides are TGTGCCAGCAGCCCTACCATGGATGAGCAGTTCTTC. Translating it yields CASSPTMDEQFF.

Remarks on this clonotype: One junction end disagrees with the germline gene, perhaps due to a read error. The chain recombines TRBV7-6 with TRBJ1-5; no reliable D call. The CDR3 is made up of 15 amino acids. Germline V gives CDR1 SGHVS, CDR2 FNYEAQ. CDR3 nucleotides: TGTGCCAGCAGCTTCGGTGCTCCCCCCAATCAGCCCCACCATTTT. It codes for CASSFGAPPNQPHHF.

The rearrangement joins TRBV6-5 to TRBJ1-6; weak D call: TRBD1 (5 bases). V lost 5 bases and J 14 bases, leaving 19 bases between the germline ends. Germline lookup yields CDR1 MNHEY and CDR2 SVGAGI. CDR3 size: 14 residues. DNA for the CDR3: TGTGCCAGCAGTCTGGGGGGACGGGGGGTCACCCTCCACTTT. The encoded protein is CASSLGGRGVTLHF.